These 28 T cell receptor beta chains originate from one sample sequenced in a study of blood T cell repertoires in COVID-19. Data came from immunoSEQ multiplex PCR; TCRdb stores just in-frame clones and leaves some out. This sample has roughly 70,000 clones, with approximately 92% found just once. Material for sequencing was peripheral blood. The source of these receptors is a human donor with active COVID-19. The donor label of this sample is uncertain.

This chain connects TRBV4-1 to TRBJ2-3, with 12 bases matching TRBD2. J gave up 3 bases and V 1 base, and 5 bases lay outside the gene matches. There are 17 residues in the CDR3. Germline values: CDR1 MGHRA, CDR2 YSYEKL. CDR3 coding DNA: TGCGCCAGCAGCCAAGGACTAGCGGGAGTTGGAACAGATACGCAGTATTTT. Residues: CASSQGLAGVGTDTQYF.

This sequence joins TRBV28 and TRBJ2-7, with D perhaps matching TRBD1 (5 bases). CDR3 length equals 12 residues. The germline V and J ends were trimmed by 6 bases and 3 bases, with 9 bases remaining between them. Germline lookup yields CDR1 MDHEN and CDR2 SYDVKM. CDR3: CASSVTVYEQYF. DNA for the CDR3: TGTGCCAGCAGCGTGACAGTCTACGAGCAGTACTTC.

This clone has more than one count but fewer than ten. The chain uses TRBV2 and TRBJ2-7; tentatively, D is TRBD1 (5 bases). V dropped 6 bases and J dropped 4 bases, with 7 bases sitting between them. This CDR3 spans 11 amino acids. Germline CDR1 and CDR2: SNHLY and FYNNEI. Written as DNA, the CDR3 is TGTGCCAGCAGACAGGCGTACGAGCAGTACTTC. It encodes CASRQAYEQYF.

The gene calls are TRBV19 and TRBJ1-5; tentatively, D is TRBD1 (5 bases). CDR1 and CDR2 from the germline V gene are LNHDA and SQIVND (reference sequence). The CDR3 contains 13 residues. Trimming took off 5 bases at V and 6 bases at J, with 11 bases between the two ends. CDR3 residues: CASSPGISQPQHF. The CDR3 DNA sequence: TGTGCCAGTAGTCCAGGGATCAGTCAGCCCCAGCATTTT.

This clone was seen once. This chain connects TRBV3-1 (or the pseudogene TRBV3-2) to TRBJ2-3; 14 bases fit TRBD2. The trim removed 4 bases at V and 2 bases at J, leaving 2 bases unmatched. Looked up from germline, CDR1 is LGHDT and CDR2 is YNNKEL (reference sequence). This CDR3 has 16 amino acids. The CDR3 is CASSRLAGGVTDTQYF. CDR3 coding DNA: TGTGCCAGCAGCCGACTAGCGGGAGGGGTCACAGATACGCAGTATTTT.

This CDR3 is CASSDRANNQPQHF. In DNA form, the CDR3 reads TGCGCCAGCAGCGACAGGGCAAACAATCAGCCCCAGCATTTT. The chain uses TRBV5-1 and TRBJ1-5, with 7 positions matching TRBD1. J was trimmed by 3 bases and V by 4 bases; bases with no gene match: 4. This CDR3 has 14 amino acids. Germline CDR1 SGHRS, CDR2 YFSETQ.

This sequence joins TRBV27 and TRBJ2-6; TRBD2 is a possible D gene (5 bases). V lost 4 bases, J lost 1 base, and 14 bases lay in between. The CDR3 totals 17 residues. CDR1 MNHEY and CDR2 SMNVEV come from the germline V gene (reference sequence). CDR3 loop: CASSSALSGSGANVLTF. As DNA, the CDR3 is TGTGCCAGCAGTTCAGCCCTCAGCGGTTCTGGGGCCAACGTCCTGACTTTC.

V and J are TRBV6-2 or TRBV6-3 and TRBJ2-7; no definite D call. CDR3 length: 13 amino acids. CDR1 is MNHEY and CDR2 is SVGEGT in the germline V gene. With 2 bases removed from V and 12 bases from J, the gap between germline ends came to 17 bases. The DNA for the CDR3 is TGTGCCAGCAGTTACGCCCAGGATTTCCCGCCGTACTTC. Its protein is CASSYAQDFPPYF.

The CDR3 sequence is CSAPPGVQAFF. CDR3 bases: TGCAGTGCTCCCCCGGGTGTACAAGCTTTCTTT. The V gene is TRBV20-1, the J gene TRBJ1-1; D unresolved. CDR1 is DFQATT and CDR2 is SNEGSKA in the germline V gene (reference sequence). V was shortened by 5 bases and J by 9 bases, with 13 bases between the two germline ends. The CDR3 sequence is 11 residues long.

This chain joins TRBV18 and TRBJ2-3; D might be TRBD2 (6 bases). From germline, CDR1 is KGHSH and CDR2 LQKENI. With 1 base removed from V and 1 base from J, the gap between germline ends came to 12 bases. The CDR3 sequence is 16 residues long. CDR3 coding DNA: TGTGCCAGCTCACCACGATCGGGAGTTGGCACAGATACGCAGTATTTT. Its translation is CASSPRSGVGTDTQYF.

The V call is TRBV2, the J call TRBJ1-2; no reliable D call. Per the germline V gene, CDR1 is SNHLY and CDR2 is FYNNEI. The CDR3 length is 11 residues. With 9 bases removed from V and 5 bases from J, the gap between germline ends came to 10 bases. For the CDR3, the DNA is TGTGCCAGATCACTCGAGTATGGCTACACCTTC. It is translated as CARSLEYGYTF.

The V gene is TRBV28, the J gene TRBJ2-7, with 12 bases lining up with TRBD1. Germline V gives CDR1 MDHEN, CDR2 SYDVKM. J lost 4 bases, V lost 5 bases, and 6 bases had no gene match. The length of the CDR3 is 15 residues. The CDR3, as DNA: TGTGCCAGCAGTACGCCGGGACAGGGGGCATACGAGCAGTACTTC. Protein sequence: CASSTPGQGAYEQYF.

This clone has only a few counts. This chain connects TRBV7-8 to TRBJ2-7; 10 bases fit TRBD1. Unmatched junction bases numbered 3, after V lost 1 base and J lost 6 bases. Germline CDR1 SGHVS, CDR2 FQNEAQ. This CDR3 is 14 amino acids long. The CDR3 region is CASSLGDRGAEQYF. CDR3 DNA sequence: TGTGCCAGCAGCTTAGGGGACAGGGGTGCCGAGCAGTACTTC.

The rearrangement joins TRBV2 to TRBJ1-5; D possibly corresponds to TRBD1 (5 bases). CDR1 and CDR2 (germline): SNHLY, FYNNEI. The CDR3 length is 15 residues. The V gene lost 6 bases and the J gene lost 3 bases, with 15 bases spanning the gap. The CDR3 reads CASRRNAGVNQPQHF. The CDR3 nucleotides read TGTGCCAGCAGACGGAACGCGGGGGTCAATCAGCCCCAGCATTTT.

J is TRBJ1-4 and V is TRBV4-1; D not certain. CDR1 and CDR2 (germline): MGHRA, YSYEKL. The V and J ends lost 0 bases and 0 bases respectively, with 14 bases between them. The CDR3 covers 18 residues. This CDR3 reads CASSQEWRSPATNEKLFF. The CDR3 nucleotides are TGCGCCAGCAGCCAAGAGTGGCGGAGCCCGGCAACTAATGAAAAACTGTTTTTT.

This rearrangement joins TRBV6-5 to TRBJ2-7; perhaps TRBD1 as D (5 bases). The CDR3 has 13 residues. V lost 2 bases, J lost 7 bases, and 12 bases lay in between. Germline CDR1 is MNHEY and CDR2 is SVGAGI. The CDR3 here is CASSYGASLEQYF. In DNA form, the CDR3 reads TGTGCCAGCAGTTACGGGGCGTCCTTAGAGCAGTACTTC.

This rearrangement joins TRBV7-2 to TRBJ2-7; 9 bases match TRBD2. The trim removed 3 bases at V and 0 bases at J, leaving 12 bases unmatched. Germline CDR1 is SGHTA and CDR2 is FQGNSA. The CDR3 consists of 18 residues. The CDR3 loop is CASSFNSGGQSRSYEQYF. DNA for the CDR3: TGTGCCAGCAGCTTTAATAGCGGGGGCCAAAGTCGCTCCTACGAGCAGTACTTC.

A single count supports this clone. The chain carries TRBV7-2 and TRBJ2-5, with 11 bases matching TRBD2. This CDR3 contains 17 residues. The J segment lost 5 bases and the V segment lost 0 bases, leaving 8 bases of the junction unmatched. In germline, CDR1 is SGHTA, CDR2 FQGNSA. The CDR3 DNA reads TGTGCCAGCAGCTTAGCTTCACTAGCGGGAGTTGCGGAGACCCAGTACTTC. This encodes CASSLASLAGVAETQYF.

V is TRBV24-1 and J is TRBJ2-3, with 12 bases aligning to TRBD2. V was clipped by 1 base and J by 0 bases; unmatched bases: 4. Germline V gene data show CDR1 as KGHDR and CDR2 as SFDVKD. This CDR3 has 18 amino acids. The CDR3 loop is CATSDFTSGRLSTDTQYF. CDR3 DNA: TGTGCCACCAGTGATTTTACTAGCGGGAGGTTAAGCACAGATACGCAGTATTTT.

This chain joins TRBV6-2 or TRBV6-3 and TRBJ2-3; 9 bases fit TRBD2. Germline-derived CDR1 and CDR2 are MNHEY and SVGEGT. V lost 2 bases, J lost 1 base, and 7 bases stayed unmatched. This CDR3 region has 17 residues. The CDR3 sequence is CASSYGTWTSGTDTQYF. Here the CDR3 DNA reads TGTGCCAGCAGTTACGGAACCTGGACTAGCGGCACAGATACGCAGTATTTT.

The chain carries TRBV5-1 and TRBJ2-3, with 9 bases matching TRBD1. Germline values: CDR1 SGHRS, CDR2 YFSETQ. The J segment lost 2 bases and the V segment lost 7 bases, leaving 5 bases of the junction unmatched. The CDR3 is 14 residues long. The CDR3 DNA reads TGCGCCAGCTACCGGGACAGGGCCACAGATACGCAGTATTTT. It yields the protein CASYRDRATDTQYF.

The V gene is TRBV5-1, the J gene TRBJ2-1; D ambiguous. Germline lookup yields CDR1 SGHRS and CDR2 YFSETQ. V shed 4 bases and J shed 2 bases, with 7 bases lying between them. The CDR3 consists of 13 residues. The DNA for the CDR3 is TGCGCCAGCAGCCCCGACACCTACAATGAGCAGTTCTTC. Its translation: CASSPDTYNEQFF.

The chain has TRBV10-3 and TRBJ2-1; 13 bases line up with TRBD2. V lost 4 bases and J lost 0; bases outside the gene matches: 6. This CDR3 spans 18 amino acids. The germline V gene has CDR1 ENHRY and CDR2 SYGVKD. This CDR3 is CAISGGLAGKSSYNEQFF. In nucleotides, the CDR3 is TGTGCCATCAGTGGGGGACTAGCGGGAAAGAGCTCCTACAATGAGCAGTTCTTC.

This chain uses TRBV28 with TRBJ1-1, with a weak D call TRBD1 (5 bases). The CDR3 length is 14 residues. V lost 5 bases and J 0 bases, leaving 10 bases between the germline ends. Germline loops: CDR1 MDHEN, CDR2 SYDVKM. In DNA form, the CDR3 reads TGTGCCAGCAGTACCGACAGTATGAACACTGAAGCTTTCTTT. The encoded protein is CASSTDSMNTEAFF.

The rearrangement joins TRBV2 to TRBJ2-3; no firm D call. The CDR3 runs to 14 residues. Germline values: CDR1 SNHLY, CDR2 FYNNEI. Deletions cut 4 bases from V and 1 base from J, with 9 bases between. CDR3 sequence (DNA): TGTGCCAGCAGTGGGAGCGAACGCACAGATACGCAGTATTTT. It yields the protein CASSGSERTDTQYF.

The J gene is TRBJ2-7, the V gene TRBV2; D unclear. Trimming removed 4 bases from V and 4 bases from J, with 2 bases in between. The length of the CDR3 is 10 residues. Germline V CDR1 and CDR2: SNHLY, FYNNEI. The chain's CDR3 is CASSAYEQYF. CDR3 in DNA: TGTGCCAGCAGTGCGTACGAGCAGTACTTC. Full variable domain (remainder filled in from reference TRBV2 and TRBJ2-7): EPEVTQTPSHQVTQMGQEVILRCVPISNHLYFYWYRQILGQKVEFLVSFYNNEISEKSEIFDDQFSVERPDGSNFTLKIRSTKLEDSAMYFCASSAYEQYFGPGTRLTVT.

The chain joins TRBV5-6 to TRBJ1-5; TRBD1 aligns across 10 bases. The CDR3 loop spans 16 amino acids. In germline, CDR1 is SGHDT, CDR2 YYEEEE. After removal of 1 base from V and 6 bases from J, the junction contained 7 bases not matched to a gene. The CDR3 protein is CASSLRQGARSQPQHF. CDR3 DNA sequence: TGTGCCAGCAGCTTGAGACAGGGGGCGAGAAGTCAGCCCCAGCATTTT.

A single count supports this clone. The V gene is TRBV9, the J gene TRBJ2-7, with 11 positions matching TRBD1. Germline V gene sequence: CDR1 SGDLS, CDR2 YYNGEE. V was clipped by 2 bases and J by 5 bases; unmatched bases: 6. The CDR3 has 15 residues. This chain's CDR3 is CASSVRGDRGNEQYF. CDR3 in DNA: TGTGCCAGCAGCGTCAGGGGGGACAGGGGGAACGAGCAGTACTTC.